This T cell receptor beta chain was sequenced in a study of radiotherapy plus CTLA-4 blockade in lung cancer. For the study at large: Across the patients, objective responses occurred in about 19%, and disease control in 31%. Whole-study findings and limits: Tumor-origin TCR clones grew in blood after radiotherapy plus ipilimumab. It was early blood T cell clone dynamics, with interferon-beta, that reportedly best predicted response.

Focal radiation and CTLA-4 blockade (ipilimumab) were tested in chemo-refractory metastatic non-small-cell lung cancer patients. Some clones are missing from TCRdb's copy, which holds only in-frame ones; the method was immunoSEQ multiplex PCR. The repertoire holds roughly 45,000 clones, with about 70% as singletons. V lost 1 base, J lost 1 base, and 4 bases stayed unmatched. The CDR3 loop spans 17 amino acids. Germline V gene sequence: CDR1 SGHTA, CDR2 FQGNSA. Turning to this clone: Its antigen is as yet unknown.

Sequenced here: peripheral blood, sampled from a patient treated with radiotherapy plus ipilimumab. This chain connects TRBV7-2 to TRBJ2-7, with 13 bases that match TRBD2. The receptor's source is a human donor with non-small cell lung cancer who had a partial response to radiotherapy plus ipilimumab. In nucleotides, the CDR3 is TGTGCCAGCAGCTTAGTACTAGCGGGGGGGAAATCCTACGAGCAGTACTTC. Its translation is CASSLVLAGGKSYEQYF.